The T cell receptor (delta chain) under discussion was sequenced for a study of Vδ1+ human thymocytes. Whole-study findings and limits: Thymic TRG and TRD repertoires appeared highly polyclonal, with Gaussian CDR3 length distributions. Unlike peripheral blood Vdelta1+ controls, thymic delta-chain sequences included around 18% Vdelta2 and few Vdelta3.

Sequences come from RNA converted to cDNA by reverse transcription. CDR3 amplicons came from multiplex PCR with pooled V-gene forward and constant-region reverse primers. TCRdb re-analyzed the multiplex PCR reads via CATT. The profile shows 50,000 to 75,000 delta-chain clones, around 16% of them singletons. For this clone: Antigen unknown.

The ends lost 0 bases at V and 0 bases at J; junction bases unmatched: 19. CDR1 and CDR2 (germline): TSWWSYY, QGS. This CDR3 has 22 amino acids. The receptor was derived from a girl in the first two years of life who had congenital heart surgery. Sequencing was done on a sample of Vdelta1+ gamma-delta thymocytes from the thymus. Specified subset: FACS-sorted CD3+ TCRalphabeta- TCRVdelta1+ TCRVdelta2- thymocytes. This rearrangement joins TRDV1 to TRDJ1, with 10 positions matching TRDD3. CDR3 loop: CALGELRPGIGGYYRYTDKLIF. DNA for the CDR3: TGTGCTCTTGGGGAACTCCGTCCCGGTATTGGGGGATACTATCGGTACACCGATAAACTCATCTTT.